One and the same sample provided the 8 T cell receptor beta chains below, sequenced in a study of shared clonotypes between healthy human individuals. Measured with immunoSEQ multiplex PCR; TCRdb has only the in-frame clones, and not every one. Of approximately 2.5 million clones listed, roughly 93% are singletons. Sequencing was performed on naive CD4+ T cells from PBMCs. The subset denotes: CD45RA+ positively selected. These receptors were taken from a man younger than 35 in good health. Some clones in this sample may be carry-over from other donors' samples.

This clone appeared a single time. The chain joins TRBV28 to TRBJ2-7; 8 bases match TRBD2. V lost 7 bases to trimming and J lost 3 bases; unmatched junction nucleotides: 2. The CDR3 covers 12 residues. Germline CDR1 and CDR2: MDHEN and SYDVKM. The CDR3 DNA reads TGTGCCAGCAACGGGGGGGTCTACGAGCAGTACTTC. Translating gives CASNGGVYEQYF.

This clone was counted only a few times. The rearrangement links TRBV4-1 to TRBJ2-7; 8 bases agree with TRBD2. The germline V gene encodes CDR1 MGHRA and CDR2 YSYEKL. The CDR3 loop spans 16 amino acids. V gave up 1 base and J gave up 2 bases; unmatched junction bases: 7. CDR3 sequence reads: CASSQGVLAGAYEQYF. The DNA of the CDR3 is TGCGCCAGCAGCCAAGGCGTCCTAGCGGGTGCCTACGAGCAGTACTTC.

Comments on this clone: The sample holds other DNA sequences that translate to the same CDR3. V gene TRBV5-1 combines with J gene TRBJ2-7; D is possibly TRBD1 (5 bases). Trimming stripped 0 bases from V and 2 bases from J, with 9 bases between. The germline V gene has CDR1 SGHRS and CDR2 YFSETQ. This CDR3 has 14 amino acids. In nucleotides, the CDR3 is TGCGCCAGCAGCTTGGGCGACAGAGCCTACGAGCAGTACTTC. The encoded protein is CASSLGDRAYEQYF. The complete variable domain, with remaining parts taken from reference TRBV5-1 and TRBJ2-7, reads KAGVTQTPRYLIKTRGQQVTLSCSPISGHRSVSWYQQTPGQGLQFLFEYFSETQRNKGNFPGRFSGRQFSNSRSEMNVSTLELGDSALYLCASSLGDRAYEQYFGPGTRLTVT.

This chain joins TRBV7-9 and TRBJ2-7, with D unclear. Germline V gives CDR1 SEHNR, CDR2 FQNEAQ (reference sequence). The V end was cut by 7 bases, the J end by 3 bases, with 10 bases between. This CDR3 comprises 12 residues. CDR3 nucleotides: TGTGCCAGCATTAGAGTGGGCTACGAGCAGTACTTC. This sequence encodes CASIRVGYEQYF.

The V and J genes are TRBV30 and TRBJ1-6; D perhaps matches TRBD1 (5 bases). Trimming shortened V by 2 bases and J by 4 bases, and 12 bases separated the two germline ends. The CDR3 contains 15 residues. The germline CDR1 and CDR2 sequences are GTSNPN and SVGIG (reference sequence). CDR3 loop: CAWSYDRPYNSPLHF. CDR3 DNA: TGTGCCTGGAGTTACGACAGACCGTATAATTCACCCCTCCACTTT.

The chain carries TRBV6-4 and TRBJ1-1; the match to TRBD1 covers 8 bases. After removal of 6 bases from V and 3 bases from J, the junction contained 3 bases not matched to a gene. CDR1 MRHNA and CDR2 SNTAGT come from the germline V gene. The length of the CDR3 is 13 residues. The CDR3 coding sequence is TGTGCCAGCAGCCAGGGGGCGGACACTGAAGCTTTCTTT. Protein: CASSQGADTEAFF.

CDR3 loop: CASSPTESWRQFF. The DNA for the CDR3 is TGTGCCAGCAGCCCGACAGAAAGCTGGAGGCAGTTCTTC. The chain links TRBV28 to TRBJ2-1, with D maybe TRBD1 (5 bases). Germline CDR1 is MDHEN and CDR2 is SYDVKM. The CDR3 loop spans 13 amino acids. Trimming removed 6 bases at V and 12 bases at J, with 18 bases between.

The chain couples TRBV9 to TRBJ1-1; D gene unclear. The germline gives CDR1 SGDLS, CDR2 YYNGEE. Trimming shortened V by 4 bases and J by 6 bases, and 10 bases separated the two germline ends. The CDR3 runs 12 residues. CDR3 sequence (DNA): TGTGCCAGCAGCCGTAGTCATTCTGAAGCTTTCTTT. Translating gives CASSRSHSEAFF.